The source of this TCR beta chain is a study of beta chain features in type 1 diabetes. Findings of the study overall: Insertion counts at VDJ junctions were lower in type 1 diabetes patients, who also showed more deletions there.

Per the germline V gene, CDR1 is MDHEN and CDR2 is SYDVKM. The CDR3 has 17 amino acids. The germline V and J ends were trimmed by 3 bases and 4 bases, with 16 bases remaining between them. The study reverse transcribed the entire isolated RNA, so it sequenced expressed TCRB transcripts. Sequencing was performed with immunoSEQ multiplex PCR; in TCRdb, only in-frame clones are kept and a portion is missing. The table records 200,000 to 250,000 clones, 9.5% to 13% of them present only once. In this sample, this clone turned up a few times. Its antigen is unidentified. Cells sorted by CD45RO/CCR7/CD25/CD127/CD95/CD27 comprised CD4+ naive, central memory, regulatory and stem cell-like memory cells.

The sequenced sample consisted of central memory CD4+ T cells from blood. The TCR originated in a young man in good health. V is TRBV28 and J is TRBJ2-6, with D possibly being TRBD2 (6 bases). The DNA of the CDR3 is TGTGCCAGCAGTTTCGGAGGGTGGTTCGCCGGGGCCAACGTCCTGACTTTC. It codes for CASSFGGWFAGANVLTF.